Presented here are 29 T cell receptor beta chains from one specimen sequenced in a study of blood T cell repertoires in COVID-19. Libraries were prepared by immunoSEQ multiplex PCR; TCRdb keeps only in-frame clonotypes and omits some of them. The sample has about 320,000 clones; 75% to 85% are singletons. Sequenced: peripheral blood. These receptors were collected from a human donor in a cohort sampled during active COVID-19.

This clone occurred a few times. V gene TRBV4-1 combines with J gene TRBJ1-4; TRBD1 agrees at 9 bases. This CDR3 is built from 15 residues. The V gene end was trimmed by 4 bases and the J gene end by 8 bases; junction bases not matched to a gene: 8. Germline V gene data show CDR1 as MGHRA and CDR2 as YSYEKL. The CDR3 sequence is CASSLKQGAIEKLFF. The CDR3 DNA reads TGCGCCAGCAGCCTGAAACAGGGGGCGATCGAAAAACTGTTTTTT.

The rearrangement joins TRBV5-1 to TRBJ1-1, with 7 bases that match TRBD1. V gave up 2 bases and J gave up 3 bases; unmatched junction bases: 10. The CDR3 contains 16 residues. The V gene's germline CDR1 is SGHRS and CDR2 YFSETQ. CDR3: CASSFSGGDSYTEAFF. CDR3 DNA: TGCGCCAGCAGCTTTAGCGGTGGGGACAGTTACACTGAAGCTTTCTTT.

A word on this clone: Other DNA sequences in this sample translate to the same CDR3. The chain links TRBV18 to TRBJ1-1, with D perhaps TRBD1 (6 bases). The CDR3 consists of 14 residues. Germline loops: CDR1 KGHSH, CDR2 LQKENI. Trimming left V 3 bases short and J 1 base short, with 9 bases between. Written as DNA, the CDR3 is TGTGCCAGCTCACCGGGACAAGCGAACACTGAAGCTTTCTTT. Residues: CASSPGQANTEAFF.

This chain links TRBV27 with TRBJ2-1; 11 bases agree with TRBD1. The CDR3 has 17 amino acids. Trimming took 2 bases from V and 5 from J; bases not matched to a gene: 8. Germline CDR1 MNHEY, CDR2 SMNVEV (reference sequence). The CDR3 DNA reads as TGTGCCAGCAGTTTAGGGTCCGGGACAGGGGGACACAATGAGCAGTTCTTC. Protein sequence: CASSLGSGTGGHNEQFF.

This rearrangement joins TRBV19 to TRBJ2-7, with D possibly matching TRBD1 (5 bases). Germline CDR1 is LNHDA and CDR2 is SQIVND (reference sequence). CDR3 length: 14 residues. Between the trimmed V and J ends, which lost 3 bases and 0 bases, there was a span of 9 bases. The CDR3 DNA reads as TGTGCCAGTAGTATCGACAGTTACTCCTACGAGCAGTACTTC. Translation: CASSIDSYSYEQYF. Based on the CDR3 plus reference TRBV19 and TRBJ2-7, the full variable domain is DGGITQSPKYLFRKEGQNVTLSCEQNLNHDAMYWYRQDPGQGLRLIYYSQIVNDFQKGDIAEGYSVSREKKESFPLTVTSAQKNPTAFYLCASSIDSYSYEQYFGPGTRLTVT.

This clone has a single count. This chain joins TRBV5-4 and TRBJ1-2, with 9 nucleotides matching TRBD1. Per germline, CDR1 SGHNT and CDR2 YYREEE (reference sequence). J lost 6 bases, V lost 3 bases, and 6 bases had no gene match. The CDR3 runs to 14 residues. The DNA for the CDR3 is TGTGCCAGCAGCTCGCGGGGACAGGGACATGGCTACACCTTC. It specifies CASSSRGQGHGYTF.

The genes are TRBV3-1 (or the pseudogene TRBV3-2) and TRBJ1-1; D gene ambiguous. The V gene lost 3 bases and the J gene lost 2 bases, with 4 bases spanning the gap. Germline values: CDR1 LGHDT, CDR2 YNNKEL (reference sequence). The length of the CDR3 is 12 residues. The CDR3 nucleotides read TGTGCCAGCAGCCATTCAAACACTGAAGCTTTCTTT. Translating gives CASSHSNTEAFF.

This rearrangement joins TRBV15 to TRBJ2-1; D perhaps matches TRBD2 (6 bases). CDR3 size: 18 residues. V dropped 5 bases and J dropped 0 bases, with 20 bases sitting between them. Germline CDR1 reads LNHNV; CDR2 reads YYDKDF (reference sequence). The chain's CDR3 is CATSDQPGGPTSYNEQFF. DNA of the CDR3: TGTGCCACCAGCGACCAACCCGGGGGACCTACCTCCTACAATGAGCAGTTCTTC.

The rearrangement uses TRBV30 and TRBJ1-2, with a weak D call TRBD1 (5 bases). With 2 bases removed from V and 7 bases from J, the gap between germline ends came to 17 bases. The CDR3 extends over 14 amino acids. Germline V lookup: CDR1 GTSNPN, CDR2 SVGIG (reference sequence). CDR3 sequence: CAWSPPPGDRGYTF. The CDR3, as DNA: TGTGCCTGGAGTCCGCCTCCGGGGGACCGTGGCTACACCTTC. The whole variable domain, filled in from reference TRBV30 and TRBJ1-2, reads SQTIHQWPATLVQPVGSPLSLECTVEGTSNPNLYWYRQAAGRGLQLLFYSVGIGQISSEVPQNLSASRPQDRQFILSSKKLLLSDSGFYLCAWSPPPGDRGYTFGSGTRLTVV.

The chain links TRBV20-1 to TRBJ1-1, with no clear D. The CDR3 length is 11 residues. Germline CDR1 DFQATT, CDR2 SNEGSKA (reference sequence). The V end was cut by 3 bases, the J end by 3 bases, with 5 bases between. The CDR3 nucleotides are TGCAGTGCTAGTCAGGACACTGAAGCTTTCTTT. Translated: CSASQDTEAFF.

The chain has TRBV28 and TRBJ1-1; D gene unclear. CDR1 is MDHEN and CDR2 is SYDVKM in the germline V gene. V gave up 3 bases and J gave up 5 bases, with 13 bases separating them. The CDR3 totals 14 residues. In nucleotides, the CDR3 is TGTGCCAGCAGTTTGGCGGCCATGAGGACTGAAGCTTTCTTT. Its translation: CASSLAAMRTEAFF. The complete variable domain, with remaining parts taken from reference TRBV28 and TRBJ1-1, reads DVKVTQSSRYLVKRTGEKVFLECVQDMDHENMFWYRQDPGLGLRLIYFSYDVKMKEKGDIPEGYSVSREKKERFSLILESASTNQTSMYLCASSLAAMRTEAFFGQGTRLTVV.

The sample holds a few counts of this clone. The chain links TRBV7-3 to TRBJ2-3; D ambiguous. V dropped 2 bases and J dropped 2 bases, with 5 bases sitting between them. The CDR3 is 13 residues long. Germline CDR1 is SGHTA and CDR2 is FQGTGA. The CDR3 DNA reads as TGTGCCAGCAGCTTAGCACACACAGATACGCAGTATTTT. Translating it yields CASSLAHTDTQYF.

The chain has TRBV2 and TRBJ2-3, with 9 bases matching TRBD1. The ends lost 2 bases at V and 7 bases at J; junction bases unmatched: 7. Germline CDR1 SNHLY, CDR2 FYNNEI. The CDR3 has 15 residues. The CDR3 region is CASSETGTGRNTQYF. CDR3 coding DNA: TGTGCCAGCAGTGAAACGGGGACAGGGCGAAATACGCAGTATTTT.

The genes are TRBV9 and TRBJ2-2, with a possible D match to TRBD2 (6 bases). Germline assignment: CDR1 SGDLS and CDR2 YYNGEE. Trimming cost V 3 bases and J 7 bases, with 7 bases left between them. This CDR3 has 12 residues. The CDR3 loop is CASSGRGGELFF. The DNA of the CDR3 is TGTGCCAGCAGCGGGAGGGGCGGGGAGCTGTTTTTT.

Here the CDR3 reads CAVVGEGLNEQFF. CDR3 DNA sequence: TGTGCGGTGGTGGGGGAGGGGTTGAATGAGCAGTTCTTC. V is TRBV3-1 (or the pseudogene TRBV3-2) and J is TRBJ2-1; 7 bases agree with TRBD2. The CDR3 consists of 13 residues. CDR1 and CDR2 from the germline V gene are LGHDT and YNNKEL (reference sequence).

The chain employs TRBV7-2 and TRBJ1-5; 8 bases line up with TRBD1. Germline V gives CDR1 SGHTA, CDR2 FQGNSA. CDR3 size: 14 residues. V dropped 4 bases and J dropped 5; count of bases not matched to a gene: 4. CDR3 nucleotide sequence: TGTGCCAGCAGCTGGGACAGGAGGTATCAGCCCCAGCATTTT. It translates to CASSWDRRYQPQHF.

This clone appeared a few times. This chain links TRBV18 with TRBJ2-1, with TRBD2 matching over 14 bases. The V gene's germline CDR1 is KGHSH and CDR2 LQKENI. V was clipped by 3 bases and J by 4 bases; unmatched bases: 5. There are 17 residues in the CDR3. The CDR3 bases are TGTGCCAGCTCACCTTGGACTAGCGGGGGGTTGTACAATGAGCAGTTCTTC. This translates into CASSPWTSGGLYNEQFF.

The chain combines TRBV5-1 with TRBJ1-1; 9 bases line up with TRBD1. CDR3 length: 16 residues. Germline assignment: CDR1 SGHRS and CDR2 YFSETQ. The V and J ends lost 0 bases and 2 bases, in that order; junction bases with no gene match: 5. The CDR3 DNA is TGCGCCAGCAGCTTGGGACAGGGGGTGGGTAACACTGAAGCTTTCTTT. Protein sequence: CASSLGQGVGNTEAFF.

This clone was observed a single time. The V and J genes are TRBV19 and TRBJ1-1, with D possibly being TRBD1 (6 bases). Germline loops: CDR1 LNHDA, CDR2 SQIVND (reference sequence). CDR3 length: 13 residues. V lost 3 bases, J lost 9 bases, and 14 bases lay in between. CDR3 coding DNA: TGTGCCAGTAGTATCTCTACCACAGGGAAAGCTTTCTTT. It is translated as CASSISTTGKAFF.

The chain has TRBV27 and TRBJ2-5; D is possibly TRBD2 (6 bases). Per the germline V gene, CDR1 is MNHEY and CDR2 is SMNVEV (reference sequence). The CDR3 loop spans 16 amino acids. V dropped 7 bases and J dropped 4 bases, with 22 bases sitting between them. The CDR3 coding sequence is TGTGCCAGCAATGCGGGAATATCCCGAAATTTAGAGACCCAGTACTTC. It encodes CASNAGISRNLETQYF.

V gene TRBV7-3 combines with J gene TRBJ2-3; D unresolved. The CDR3 covers 13 residues. Germline V gene lookup returns CDR1 SGHTA and CDR2 FQGTGA. Deletions cut 0 bases from V and 5 bases from J, with 6 bases between. CDR3 protein: CASSLTVRDTQYF. The CDR3 nucleotides are TGTGCCAGCAGCTTAACTGTCCGAGATACGCAGTATTTT. Looking up the rest from reference TRBV7-3 and TRBJ2-3 gives the full variable domain: GAGVSQTPSNKVTEKGKYVELRCDPISGHTALYWYRQSLGQGPEFLIYFQGTGAADDSGLPNDRFFAVRPEGSVSTLKIQRTERGDSAVYLCASSLTVRDTQYFGPGTRLTVL.

There are a few counts of this clone. The rearrangement links TRBV19 to TRBJ2-7; possible D gene TRBD1, 6 bases. Germline V gene data show CDR1 as LNHDA and CDR2 as SQIVND (reference sequence). V was shortened by 4 bases and J by 0 bases, with 10 bases between the two germline ends. The CDR3 is 14 amino acids. CDR3 coding DNA: TGTGCCAGTAGTAAAGGGGGTTACTCCTACGAGCAGTACTTC. Amino acids: CASSKGGYSYEQYF.

The gene calls are TRBV2 and TRBJ1-6, with D perhaps TRBD1 (5 bases). CDR1 is SNHLY, CDR2 FYNNEI, per germline. V gave up 4 bases and J gave up 7 bases, with 20 bases separating them. The CDR3 has 17 amino acids. CDR3 residues: CASSGGVDKWENSPLHF. As DNA, the CDR3 is TGTGCCAGCAGTGGGGGGGTGGATAAATGGGAGAATTCACCCCTCCACTTT.

This clone came up many times. The chain combines TRBV15 with TRBJ2-7, with TRBD1 identical over 8 bases. CDR3 length equals 13 residues. Germline values: CDR1 LNHNV, CDR2 YYDKDF (reference sequence). V trimming: 3 bases; J trimming: 6 bases; junction bases outside the gene matches: 4. In nucleotides, the CDR3 is TGTGCCACCAGCAGTGAAACAGGGGGCGAGCAGTACTTC. Translated, it gives CATSSETGGEQYF.

The chain links TRBV11-2 to TRBJ2-3; D possibly corresponds to TRBD2 (5 bases). With 3 bases removed from V and 7 bases from J, the gap between germline ends came to 14 bases. The length of the CDR3 is 14 residues. Germline CDR1 reads SGHAT; CDR2 reads FQNNGV. CDR3 sequence (DNA): TGTGCCAGCAGCTTGATCCAGCCGGGAAATACGCAGTATTTT. The encoded protein is CASSLIQPGNTQYF.

Worth noting for this clone: One end of the junction fails to match germline, which may point to a read error. V is TRBV29-1 and J is TRBJ1-1, with D tentatively TRBD1 (5 bases). The CDR3 has 14 residues. The germline gives CDR1 SQVTM, CDR2 ANQGSEA. CDR3 in amino acids: CSAPPTGENPEAFF. The CDR3 DNA is TGCAGCGCCCCCCCCACGGGGGAGAACCCTGAAGCTTTCTTT. The full variable domain, in which reference TRBV29-1 and TRBJ1-1 provide the parts outside the CDR3, is SAVISQKPSRDICQRGTSLTIQCQVDSQVTMMFWYRQQPGQSLTLIATANQGSEATYESGFVIDKFPISRPNLTFSTLTVSNMSPEDSSIYLCSAPPTGENPEAFFGQGTRLTVV.

This sequence joins TRBV13 and TRBJ1-1, with a possible D match to TRBD1 (6 bases). V lost 1 base and J lost 8, with 14 bases in between. Germline values: CDR1 PRHDT, CDR2 FYEKMQ (reference sequence). The CDR3 length is 14 residues. CDR3: CASSLDIARGEAFF. The CDR3 nucleotides are TGTGCCAGCAGCTTAGACATAGCCAGGGGAGAAGCTTTCTTT.

V is TRBV30 and J is TRBJ1-1; 7 nucleotides agree with TRBD1. With V trimmed by 1 base and J by 8 bases, 4 bases remained unmatched. The CDR3 loop spans 12 amino acids. The germline V gene encodes CDR1 GTSNPN and CDR2 SVGIG (reference sequence). The CDR3 sequence is CAWSATGAEAFF. The CDR3 DNA reads TGTGCCTGGAGTGCTACAGGGGCGGAAGCTTTCTTT.

CDR3 residues: CSASGPNTEAFF. The CDR3 bases are TGCAGTGCTAGTGGGCCGAACACTGAAGCTTTCTTT. The chain employs TRBV20-1 and TRBJ1-1; D remains unclear. The CDR3 length is 12 residues. CDR1 DFQATT and CDR2 SNEGSKA come from the germline V gene (reference sequence). V lost 3 bases to trimming and J lost 1 base, with 6 bases between them.